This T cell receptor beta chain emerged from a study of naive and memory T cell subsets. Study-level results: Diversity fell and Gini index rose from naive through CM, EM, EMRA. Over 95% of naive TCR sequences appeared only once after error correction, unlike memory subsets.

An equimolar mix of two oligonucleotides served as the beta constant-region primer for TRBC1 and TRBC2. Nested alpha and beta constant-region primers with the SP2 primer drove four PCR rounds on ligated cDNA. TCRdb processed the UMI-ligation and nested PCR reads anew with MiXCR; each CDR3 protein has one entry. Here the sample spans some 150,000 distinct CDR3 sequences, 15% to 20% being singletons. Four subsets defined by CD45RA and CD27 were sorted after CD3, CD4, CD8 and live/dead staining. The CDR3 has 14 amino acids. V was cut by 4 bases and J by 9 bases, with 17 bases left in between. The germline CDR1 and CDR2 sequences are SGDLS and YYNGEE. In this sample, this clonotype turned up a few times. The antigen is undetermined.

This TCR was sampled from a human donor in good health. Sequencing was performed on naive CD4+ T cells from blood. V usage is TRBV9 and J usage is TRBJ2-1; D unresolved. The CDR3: CASSPRAQRAEQFF. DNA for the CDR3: TGTGCCAGCAGCCCCCGCGCGCAAAGGGCTGAGCAGTTCTTC.